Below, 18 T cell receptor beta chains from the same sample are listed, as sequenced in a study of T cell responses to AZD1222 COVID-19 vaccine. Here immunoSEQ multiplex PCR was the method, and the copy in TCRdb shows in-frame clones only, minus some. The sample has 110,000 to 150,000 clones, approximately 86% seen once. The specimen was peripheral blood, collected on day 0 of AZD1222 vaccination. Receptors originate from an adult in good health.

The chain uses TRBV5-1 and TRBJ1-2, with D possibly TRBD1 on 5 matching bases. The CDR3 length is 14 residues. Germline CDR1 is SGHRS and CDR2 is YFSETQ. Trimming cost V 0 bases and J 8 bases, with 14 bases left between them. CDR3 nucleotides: TGCGCCAGCAGCTTGGGCCAGGGTGCGACCGGCTACACCTTC. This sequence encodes CASSLGQGATGYTF.

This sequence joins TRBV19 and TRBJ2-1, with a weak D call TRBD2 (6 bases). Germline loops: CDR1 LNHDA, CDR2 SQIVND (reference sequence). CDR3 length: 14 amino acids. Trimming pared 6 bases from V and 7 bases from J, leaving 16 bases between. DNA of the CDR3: TGTGCCAGTAGACAGGACTCTGGGGGGAATGAGCAGTTCTTC. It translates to CASRQDSGGNEQFF.

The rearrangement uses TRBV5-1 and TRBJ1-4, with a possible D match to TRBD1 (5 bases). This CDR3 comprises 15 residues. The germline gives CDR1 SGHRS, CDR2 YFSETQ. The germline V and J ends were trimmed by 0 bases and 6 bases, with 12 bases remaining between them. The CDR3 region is CASSLDAGLDEKLFF. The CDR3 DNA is TGCGCCAGCAGCTTGGACGCAGGGTTGGATGAAAAACTGTTTTTT.

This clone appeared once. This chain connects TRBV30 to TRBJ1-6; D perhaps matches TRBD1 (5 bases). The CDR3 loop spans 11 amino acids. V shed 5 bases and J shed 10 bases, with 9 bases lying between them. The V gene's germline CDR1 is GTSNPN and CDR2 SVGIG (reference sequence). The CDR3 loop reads CAWGGGSPLHF. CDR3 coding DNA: TGTGCCTGGGGGGGTGGATCACCCCTCCACTTT.

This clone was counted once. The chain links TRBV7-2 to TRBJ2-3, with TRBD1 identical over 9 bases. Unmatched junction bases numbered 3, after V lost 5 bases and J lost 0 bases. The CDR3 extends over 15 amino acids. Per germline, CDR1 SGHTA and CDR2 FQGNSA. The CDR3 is CASSPGTGSTDTQYF. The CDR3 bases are TGTGCCAGCAGCCCCGGGACAGGGAGCACAGATACGCAGTATTTT.

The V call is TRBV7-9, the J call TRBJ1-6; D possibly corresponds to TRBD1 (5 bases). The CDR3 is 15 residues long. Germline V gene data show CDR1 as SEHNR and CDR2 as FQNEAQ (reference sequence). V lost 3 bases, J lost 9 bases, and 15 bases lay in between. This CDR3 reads CASSFDGQGASPLHF. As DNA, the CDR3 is TGTGCCAGCAGCTTTGATGGGCAGGGCGCTTCACCCCTCCACTTT.

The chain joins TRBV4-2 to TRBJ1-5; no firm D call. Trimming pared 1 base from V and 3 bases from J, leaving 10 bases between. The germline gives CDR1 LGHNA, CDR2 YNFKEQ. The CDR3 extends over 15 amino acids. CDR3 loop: CASSQAALPNQPQHF. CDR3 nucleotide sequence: TGTGCCAGCAGCCAAGCCGCCCTACCCAATCAGCCCCAGCATTTT.

CDR3 region: CASSQDKVVHTEAFF. CDR3 bases: TGTGCCAGCAGCCAAGACAAGGTCGTCCACACTGAAGCTTTCTTT. This sequence joins TRBV3-1 (or the pseudogene TRBV3-2) and TRBJ1-1; D unresolved. Germline V gives CDR1 LGHDT, CDR2 YNNKEL (reference sequence). The CDR3 consists of 15 residues. V shed 0 bases and J shed 3 bases, with 11 bases lying between them.

CDR3 sequence (DNA): TGTGCCAGTAGCTCAACAGGAGTGGGCGAGCAGTACTTC. Protein product: CASSSTGVGEQYF. This rearrangement joins TRBV19 to TRBJ2-7, with D tentatively TRBD1 (5 bases). The CDR3 covers 13 residues. The germline V and J ends were trimmed by 6 bases and 6 bases, with 15 bases remaining between them. CDR1 and CDR2 (germline): LNHDA, SQIVND (reference sequence).

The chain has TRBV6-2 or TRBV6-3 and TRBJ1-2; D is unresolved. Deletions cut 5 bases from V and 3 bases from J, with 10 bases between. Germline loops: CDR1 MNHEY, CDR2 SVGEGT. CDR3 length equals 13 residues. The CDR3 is CASSGPLDYGYTF. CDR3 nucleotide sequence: TGTGCCAGCAGTGGACCCCTAGACTATGGCTACACCTTC.

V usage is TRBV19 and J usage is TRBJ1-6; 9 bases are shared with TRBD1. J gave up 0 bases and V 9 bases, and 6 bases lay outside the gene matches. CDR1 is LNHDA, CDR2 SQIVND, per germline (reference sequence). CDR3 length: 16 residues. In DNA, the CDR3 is TGTGCCAGCAGGGACAGGGTGAGCTCCTATAATTCACCCCTCCACTTT. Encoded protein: CASRDRVSSYNSPLHF.

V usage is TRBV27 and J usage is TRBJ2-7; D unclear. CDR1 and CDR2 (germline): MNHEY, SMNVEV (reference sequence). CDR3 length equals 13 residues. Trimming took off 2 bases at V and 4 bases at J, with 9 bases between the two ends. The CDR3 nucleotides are TGTGCCAGCAGTTTAGGGTGGAGTTACGAGCAGTACTTC. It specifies CASSLGWSYEQYF.

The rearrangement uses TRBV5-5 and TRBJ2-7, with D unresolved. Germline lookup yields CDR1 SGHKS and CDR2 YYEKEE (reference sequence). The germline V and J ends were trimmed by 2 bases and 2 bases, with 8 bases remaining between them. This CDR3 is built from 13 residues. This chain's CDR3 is CASSFTPTYEQYF. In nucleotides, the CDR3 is TGTGCCAGCAGCTTTACACCGACCTACGAGCAGTACTTC. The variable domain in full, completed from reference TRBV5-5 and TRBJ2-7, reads DAGVTQSPTHLIKTRGQQVTLRCSPISGHKSVSWYQQVLGQGPQFIFQYYEKEERGRGNFPDRFSARQFPNYSSELNVNALLLGDSALYLCASSFTPTYEQYFGPGTRLTVT.

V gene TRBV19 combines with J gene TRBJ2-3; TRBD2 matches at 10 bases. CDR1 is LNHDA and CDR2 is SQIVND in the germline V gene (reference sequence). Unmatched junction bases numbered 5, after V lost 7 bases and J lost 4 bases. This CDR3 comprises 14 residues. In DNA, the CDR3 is TGTGCCAGTAACATAGCGGGAGGCCCAGATACGCAGTATTTT. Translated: CASNIAGGPDTQYF.

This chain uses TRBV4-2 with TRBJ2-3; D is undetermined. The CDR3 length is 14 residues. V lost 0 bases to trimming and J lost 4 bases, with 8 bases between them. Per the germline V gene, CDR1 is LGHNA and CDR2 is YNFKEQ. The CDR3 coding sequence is TGTGCCAGCAGCCAAGATTTTGCCCCAGATACGCAGTATTTT. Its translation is CASSQDFAPDTQYF.

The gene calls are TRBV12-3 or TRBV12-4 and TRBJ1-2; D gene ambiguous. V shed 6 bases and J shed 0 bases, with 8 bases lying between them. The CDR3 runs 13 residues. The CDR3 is CASRSDPNYGYTF. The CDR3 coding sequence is TGTGCCAGCAGGTCCGACCCTAACTATGGCTACACCTTC.

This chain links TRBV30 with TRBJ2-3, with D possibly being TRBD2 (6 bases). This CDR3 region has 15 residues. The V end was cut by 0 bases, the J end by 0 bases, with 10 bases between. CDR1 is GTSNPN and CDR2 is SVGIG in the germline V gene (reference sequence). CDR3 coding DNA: TGTGCCTGGAGTGTACCGAGCGGGAGCACAGATACGCAGTATTTT. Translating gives CAWSVPSGSTDTQYF.

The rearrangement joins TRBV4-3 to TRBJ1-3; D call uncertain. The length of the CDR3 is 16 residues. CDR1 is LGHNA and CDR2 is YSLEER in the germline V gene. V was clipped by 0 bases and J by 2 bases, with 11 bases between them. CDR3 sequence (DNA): TGCGCCAGCAGCCAAGATATTCCGTTTGCTGGAAACACCATATATTTT. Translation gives CASSQDIPFAGNTIYF.